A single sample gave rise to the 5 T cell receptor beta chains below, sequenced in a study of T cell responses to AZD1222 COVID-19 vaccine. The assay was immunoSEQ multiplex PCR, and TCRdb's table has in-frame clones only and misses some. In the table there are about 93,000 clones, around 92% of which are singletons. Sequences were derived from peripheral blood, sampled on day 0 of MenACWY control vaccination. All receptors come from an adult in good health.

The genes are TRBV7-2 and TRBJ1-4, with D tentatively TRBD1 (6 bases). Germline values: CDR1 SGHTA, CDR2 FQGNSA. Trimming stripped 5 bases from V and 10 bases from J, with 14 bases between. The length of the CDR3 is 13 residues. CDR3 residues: CASSQDRHGKLFF. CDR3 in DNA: TGTGCCAGCAGCCAAGACAGGCACGGAAAACTGTTTTTT.

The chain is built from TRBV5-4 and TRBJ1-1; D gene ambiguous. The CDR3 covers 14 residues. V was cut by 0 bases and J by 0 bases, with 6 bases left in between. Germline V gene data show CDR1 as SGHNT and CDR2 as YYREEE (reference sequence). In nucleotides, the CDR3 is TGTGCCAGCAGCTTGGCGGGGATGAACACTGAAGCTTTCTTT. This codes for CASSLAGMNTEAFF.

DNA of the CDR3: TGTGCCACCAGCGTGGACATAGCGGGGACGACCTACGAGCAGTACTTC. This translates into CATSVDIAGTTYEQYF. J is TRBJ2-7 and V is TRBV15; 8 bases are shared with TRBD2. The CDR3 covers 16 residues. Germline trimming cut 5 bases from V and 2 bases from J; bases unmatched to any gene: 11. Germline values: CDR1 LNHNV, CDR2 YYDKDF (reference sequence).

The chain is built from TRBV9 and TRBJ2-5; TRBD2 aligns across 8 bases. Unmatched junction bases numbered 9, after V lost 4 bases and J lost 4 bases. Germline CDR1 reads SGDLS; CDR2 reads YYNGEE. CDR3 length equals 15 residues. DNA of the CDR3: TGTGCCAGCAGCTCCGGGCCGGGGGGGAGAGAGACCCAGTACTTC. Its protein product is CASSSGPGGRETQYF.

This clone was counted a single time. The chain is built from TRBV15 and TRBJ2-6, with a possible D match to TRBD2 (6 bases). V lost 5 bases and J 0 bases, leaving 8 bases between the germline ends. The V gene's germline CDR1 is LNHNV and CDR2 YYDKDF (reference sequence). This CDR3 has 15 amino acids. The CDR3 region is CATSLGGSGANVLTF. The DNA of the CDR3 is TGTGCCACCAGCCTCGGGGGCTCTGGGGCCAACGTCCTGACTTTC.